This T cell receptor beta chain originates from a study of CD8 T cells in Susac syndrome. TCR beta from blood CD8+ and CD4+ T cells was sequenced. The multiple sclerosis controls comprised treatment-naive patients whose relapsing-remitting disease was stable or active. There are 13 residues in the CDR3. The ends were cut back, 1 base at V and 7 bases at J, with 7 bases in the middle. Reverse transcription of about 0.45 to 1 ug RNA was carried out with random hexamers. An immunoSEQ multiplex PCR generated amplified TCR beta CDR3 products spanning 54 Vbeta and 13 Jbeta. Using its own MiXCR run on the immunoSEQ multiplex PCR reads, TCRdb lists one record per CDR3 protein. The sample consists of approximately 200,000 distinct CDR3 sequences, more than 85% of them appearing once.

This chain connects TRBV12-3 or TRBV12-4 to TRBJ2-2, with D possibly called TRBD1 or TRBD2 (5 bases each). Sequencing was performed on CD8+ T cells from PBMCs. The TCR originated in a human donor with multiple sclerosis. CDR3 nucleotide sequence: TGTGCCAGCAGTTTAGTTGGGGGCGGGGAGCTGTTTTTT. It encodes CASSLVGGGELFF.